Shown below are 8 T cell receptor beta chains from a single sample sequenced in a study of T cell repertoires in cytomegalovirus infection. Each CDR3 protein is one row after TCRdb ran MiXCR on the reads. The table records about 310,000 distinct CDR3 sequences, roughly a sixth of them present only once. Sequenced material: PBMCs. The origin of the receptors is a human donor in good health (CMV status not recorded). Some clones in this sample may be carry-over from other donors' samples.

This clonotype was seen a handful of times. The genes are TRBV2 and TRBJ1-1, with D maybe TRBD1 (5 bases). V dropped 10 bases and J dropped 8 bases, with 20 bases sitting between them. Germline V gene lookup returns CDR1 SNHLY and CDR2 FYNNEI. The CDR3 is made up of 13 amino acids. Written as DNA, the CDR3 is TGTGCCACAGCCCGGGGCTTCGAGGGCGAAGCTTTCTTT. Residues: CATARGFEGEAFF. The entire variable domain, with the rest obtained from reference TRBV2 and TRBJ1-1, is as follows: EPEVTQTPSHQVTQMGQEVILRCVPISNHLYFYWYRQILGQKVEFLVSFYNNEISEKSEIFDDQFSVERPDGSNFTLKIRSTKLEDSAMYFCATARGFEGEAFFGQGTRLTVV.

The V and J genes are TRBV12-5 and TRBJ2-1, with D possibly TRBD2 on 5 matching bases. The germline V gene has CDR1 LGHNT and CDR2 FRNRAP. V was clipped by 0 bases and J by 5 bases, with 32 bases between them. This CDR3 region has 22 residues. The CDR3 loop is CASGLVPSRFGLGFRGDNEQFF. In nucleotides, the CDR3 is TGTGCTAGTGGTTTGGTACCTTCTCGTTTTGGTTTAGGTTTTCGGGGTGACAATGAGCAGTTCTTC.

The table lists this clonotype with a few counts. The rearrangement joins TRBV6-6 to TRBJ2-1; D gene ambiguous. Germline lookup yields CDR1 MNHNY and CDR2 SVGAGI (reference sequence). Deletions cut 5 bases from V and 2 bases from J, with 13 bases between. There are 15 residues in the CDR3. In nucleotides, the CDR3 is TGTGCCAGCAGTCCCCACATGGACCCCTACAATGAGCAGTTCTTC. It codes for CASSPHMDPYNEQFF.

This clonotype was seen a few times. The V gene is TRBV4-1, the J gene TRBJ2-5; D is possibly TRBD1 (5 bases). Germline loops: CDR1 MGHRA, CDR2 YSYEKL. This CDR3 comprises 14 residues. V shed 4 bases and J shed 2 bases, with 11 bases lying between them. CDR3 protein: CASSRQQVQETQYF. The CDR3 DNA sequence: TGCGCCAGCAGCCGCCAACAGGTACAAGAGACCCAGTACTTC.

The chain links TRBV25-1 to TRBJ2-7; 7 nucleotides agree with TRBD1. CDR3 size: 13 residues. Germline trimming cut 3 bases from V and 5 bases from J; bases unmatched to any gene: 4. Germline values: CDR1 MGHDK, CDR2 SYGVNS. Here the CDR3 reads CASSEFQGDEQYF. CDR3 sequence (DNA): TGTGCCAGCAGTGAGTTCCAGGGGGACGAGCAGTACTTC.

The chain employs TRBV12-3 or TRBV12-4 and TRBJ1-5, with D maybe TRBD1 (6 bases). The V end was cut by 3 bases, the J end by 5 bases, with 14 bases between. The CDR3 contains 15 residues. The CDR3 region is CASSFQAGADQPQHF. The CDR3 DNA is TGTGCCAGCAGTTTCCAGGCAGGGGCGGATCAGCCCCAGCATTTT.

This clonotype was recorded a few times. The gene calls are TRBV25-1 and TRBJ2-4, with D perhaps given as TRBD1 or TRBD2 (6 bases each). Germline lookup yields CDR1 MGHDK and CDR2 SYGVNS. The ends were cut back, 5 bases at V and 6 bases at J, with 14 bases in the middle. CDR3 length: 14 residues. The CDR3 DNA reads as TGTGCCAGCAGTTTCGGGGGCGAGATAAACATTCAGTACTTC. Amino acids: CASSFGGEINIQYF.

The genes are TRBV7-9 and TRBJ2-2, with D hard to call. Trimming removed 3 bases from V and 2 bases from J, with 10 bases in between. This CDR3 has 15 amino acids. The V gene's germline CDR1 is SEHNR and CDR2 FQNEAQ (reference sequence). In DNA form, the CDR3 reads TGTGCCAGCAGCTTGTACAGAACTAACACCGGGGAGCTGTTTTTT. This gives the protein CASSLYRTNTGELFF. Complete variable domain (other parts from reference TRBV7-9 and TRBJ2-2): DTGVSQNPRHKITKRGQNVTFRCDPISEHNRLYWYRQTLGQGPEFLTYFQNEAQLEKSRLLSDRFSAERPKGSFSTLEIQRTEQGDSAMYLCASSLYRTNTGELFFGEGSRLTVL.